This entry lists 30 T cell receptor beta chains sequenced from one sample in a study of T cell clonality in common variable immunodeficiency (dated by TCRdb to the mid-2010s). The protocol used for the library was the immunoSEQ multiplex PCR assay. TCRdb obtained this table from immuneACCESS and retained in-frame rearrangements with V and J assigned. These tables miss some clones; where compared with another copy, unresolved V genes account for less than half of the shortfall, and the remainder is unexplained. Here the sample lists fewer than 50,000 clones, none seen once only. Together, the top ten hold roughly 0.66% of the sample. The sequenced sample consisted of peripheral blood mononuclear cells. The receptors stem from a person between 18 and 75 years old in good health.

There are many counts of this clone. Sequencing ends 3 residues short of the CDR3 end; the germline J gene provides the rest. The chain is built from TRBV7-8 and TRBJ1-4, with D hard to call. CDR3 length equals 17 residues. CDR1 and CDR2 from the germline V gene are SGHVS and FQNEAQ. Between the trimmed V and J ends, which lost 2 bases and 9 bases, there was a span of 22 bases. The sequenced CDR3 bases are TGTGCCAGCAGCTTATACCTGATTCGAGGTCAAATTCAAAAA. Its translation: CASSLYLIRGQIQK. The entire CDR3 is CASSLYLIRGQIQKLFF. The full variable domain, in which reference TRBV7-8 and TRBJ1-4 provide the parts outside the CDR3, is GAGVSQSPRYKVAKRGQDVALRCDPISGHVSLFWYQQALGQGPEFLTYFQNEAQLDKSGLPSDRFFAERPEGSVSTLKIQRTQQEDSAVYLCASSLYLIRGQIQKLFFGSGTQLSVL.

This clone has ten or more counts. The CDR3 extends 3 residues past the end of the read, so its final part is completed from the germline J gene. The chain is built from TRBV20-1 and TRBJ2-1; possible D gene TRBD2, 6 bases. Germline V lookup: CDR1 DFQATT, CDR2 SNEGSKA (reference sequence). V was cut by 8 bases and J by 5 bases, with 16 bases left in between. CDR3 length: 13 amino acids. The part of the CDR3 DNA that was read is TGCAGTCCCTTTTGGCGGGAAAACAATGAG. Translating it yields CSPFWRENNE. The complete CDR3 reads CSPFWRENNEQFF.

This clone appeared many times. The read halts 3 residues ahead of the CDR3 end, with the missing end drawn from the germline J gene. The genes are TRBV5-6 and TRBJ2-2; D call uncertain. The V and J ends lost 6 bases and 6 bases respectively, with 9 bases between them. The CDR3 length is 12 residues. Germline CDR1 and CDR2: SGHDT and YYEEEE. The CDR3 DNA, read in part, is TGTGCCAGCAACTTACTTCCCGGGGAG. This sequence encodes CASNLLPGE. The entire CDR3 is CASNLLPGELFF.

This clone was found a few times. This CDR3 is CATTGAKNYGQYF. Partial CDR3 DNA: TGTGCCACGACAGGGGCCAAAAACTATGGT. The J gene is TRBJ2-4, the V gene TRBV30; 8 bases are shared with TRBD1. Read data end 3 residues before the CDR3 end; the end is taken from the germline J gene. CDR1 is GTSNPN, CDR2 SVGIG, per germline (reference sequence). The CDR3 length is 13 residues.

This clone showed up many times. The read terminates 3 residues before the CDR3 end, so the remaining end is supplied by the germline J gene. This chain uses TRBV9 with TRBJ2-4, with D tentatively TRBD2 (6 bases). V lost 2 bases, J lost 0 bases, and 9 bases lay in between. CDR1 is SGDLS and CDR2 is YYNGEE in the germline V gene. The CDR3 length is 15 residues. The CDR3 protein is CASSVSGGAKNIQYF. The covered CDR3 bases are TGTGCCAGCAGCGTTAGCGGCGGAGCCAAAAACATT.

At least ten counts were recorded for this clone. The observed sequence ends 3 residues before the CDR3 terminus, with the missing tail filled in from the germline J gene. The chain has TRBV7-9 and TRBJ2-7, with 7 bases that match TRBD1. V lost 5 bases, J lost 4 bases, and 5 bases stayed unmatched. From germline, CDR1 is SEHNR and CDR2 FQNEAQ (reference sequence). This CDR3 is 13 amino acids long. The covered CDR3 bases are TGTGCCAGCAGCCTGCAGACAGGGTACGAG. This sequence encodes CASSLQTGYE. The complete CDR3 protein is CASSLQTGYEQYF.

This clone was seen many times. The read halts 3 residues ahead of the CDR3 end, with the missing end drawn from the germline J gene. The chain couples TRBV29-1 to TRBJ1-1; weak D call: TRBD1 (5 bases). The CDR3 has 13 residues. V gave up 7 bases and J gave up 4 bases, with 16 bases separating them. CDR1 SQVTM and CDR2 ANQGSEA come from the germline V gene. CDR3 DNA (partial): TGCAGCGCCCGGTGGGGGGTTGGCACTGAA. It is translated as CSARWGVGTE. The whole CDR3 protein is CSARWGVGTEAFF.

In this sample, this clone turned up many times. The CDR3 goes on 3 residues after the read ends, and that part is filled in from the germline J gene. The chain uses TRBV18 and TRBJ2-7; TRBD2 might be the D (6 bases). In germline, CDR1 is KGHSH, CDR2 LQKENI. The CDR3 is 15 residues long. Deletions cut 5 bases from V and 0 bases from J, with 14 bases between. Incomplete CDR3 DNA: TGTGCCAGCTCAACAGGACGGGGGAGCTCCTACGAG. This gives the protein CASSTGRGSSYE. The entire CDR3 is CASSTGRGSSYEQYF.

In this sample, this clone turned up many times. The read gets to within 3 residues of the CDR3 end, and the germline J gene fills in the rest. This chain uses TRBV3-1 (or the pseudogene TRBV3-2) with TRBJ2-3, with 9 nucleotides matching TRBD2. Trimming took 4 bases from V and 2 from J; bases not matched to a gene: 7. Germline lookup yields CDR1 LGHDT and CDR2 YNNKEL (reference sequence). The CDR3 has 16 amino acids. This chain's CDR3 is CASSPVGGGATDTQYF. The CDR3 DNA, read in part, is TGTGCCAGCAGCCCAGTTGGCGGGGGGGCCACAGATACG.

In its sample, this clone was seen many times. The CDR3 end falls 3 residues outside the read, so it is completed with the germline J gene. The rearrangement links TRBV19 to TRBJ1-2; 7 bases agree with TRBD1. After removal of 5 bases from V and 5 bases from J, the junction contained 14 bases not matched to a gene. This CDR3 spans 16 amino acids. The germline V gene encodes CDR1 LNHDA and CDR2 SQIVND (reference sequence). The sequenced part of the CDR3 DNA is TGTGCCAGTAGTCCCACCCCCCGGACAGGCCCATATGGC. This encodes CASSPTPRTGPYG. The full CDR3 reads CASSPTPRTGPYGYTF.

This clone was picked up many times. The missing CDR3 end, 3 residues past where the read stops, is filled in from the germline J gene. This chain uses TRBV7-9 with TRBJ1-4; TRBD1 aligns across 7 bases. The germline CDR1 and CDR2 sequences are SEHNR and FQNEAQ (reference sequence). Trimming took 5 bases from V and 5 from J; bases not matched to a gene: 5. The CDR3 covers 14 residues. CDR3 DNA (partial): TGTGCCAGCAGCCCGGGACAGAAAAATGAAAAA. Protein sequence: CASSPGQKNEK. The CDR3, in full, reads CASSPGQKNEKLFF.

This clone was seen many times. The read ends 3 residues before the CDR3 terminus; that terminus is restored from the germline J gene. V is TRBV5-1 and J is TRBJ2-1; the match to TRBD2 covers 9 bases. CDR3 length: 16 residues. Per germline, CDR1 SGHRS and CDR2 YFSETQ. The trim removed 4 bases at V and 1 base at J, leaving 6 bases unmatched. The CDR3 region is CASSQVAGVSYNEQFF. The covered CDR3 bases are TGCGCCAGCAGCCAAGTAGCGGGAGTATCCTACAATGAG. Combining the CDR3 with reference TRBV5-1 and TRBJ2-1 gives the whole variable domain KAGVTQTPRYLIKTRGQQVTLSCSPISGHRSVSWYQQTPGQGLQFLFEYFSETQRNKGNFPGRFSGRQFSNSRSEMNVSTLELGDSALYLCASSQVAGVSYNEQFFGPGTRLTVL.

The table lists this clone with many counts. Sequencing ends 3 residues short of the CDR3 end; the germline J gene provides the rest. The V gene is TRBV11-3, the J gene TRBJ2-7; possible D gene TRBD1, 5 bases. The CDR3 extends over 14 amino acids. V lost 6 bases and J 0 bases, leaving 12 bases between the germline ends. Germline V gives CDR1 SGHNT, CDR2 YENEEA. CDR3 protein: CASSPRGSSYEQYF. The CDR3 bases that were read are TGTGCCAGCAGTCCAAGGGGCAGCTCCTACGAG.

In its sample, this clone was seen many times. The read ends 3 residues shy of where the CDR3 ends; the end is completed using the germline J gene. This chain connects TRBV7-2 to TRBJ1-3; TRBD1 matches at 7 bases. There are 15 residues in the CDR3. V lost 0 bases, J lost 3 bases, and 2 bases stayed unmatched. The germline CDR1 and CDR2 sequences are SGHTA and FQGNSA. The CDR3 bases that were read are TGTGCCAGCAGCTTAGCCCACAGGGGTGGAAACACC. Protein product: CASSLAHRGGNT. The complete CDR3 sequence is CASSLAHRGGNTIYF.

Ten or more counts support this clone. The read ends 3 residues early relative to the CDR3; the germline J gene fills the gap. The chain uses TRBV4-1 and TRBJ2-3, with 12 bases aligning to TRBD2. The CDR3 consists of 15 residues. Germline CDR1 and CDR2: MGHRA and YSYEKL. Trimming took 7 bases from V and 4 from J; bases not matched to a gene: 6. CDR3 sequence reads: CASTRLAGVSDTQYF. The sequenced part of the CDR3 DNA is TGCGCCAGCACCCGACTAGCGGGAGTTTCAGATACG.

This clone has ten or more counts. The read falls 3 residues short of the CDR3 end, and the missing part is taken from the germline J gene. The chain employs TRBV12-3 or TRBV12-4 and TRBJ1-2, with TRBD1 matching 11 bases. The ends lost 3 bases at V and 6 bases at J; junction bases unmatched: 9. This CDR3 contains 16 residues. This CDR3 is CASSFGGTGGSHGYTF. Incomplete CDR3 DNA: TGTGCCAGCAGTTTTGGAGGGACAGGGGGAAGTCATGGC.

This clone has ten or more counts. With the read ending 3 residues before the CDR3 end, the germline J gene is used to fill in that end. This sequence joins TRBV7-6 and TRBJ2-7, with 12 bases identical to TRBD1. This CDR3 has 15 amino acids. Germline V gene sequence: CDR1 SGHVS, CDR2 FNYEAQ. V lost 5 bases and J lost 5; bases outside the gene matches: 7. The CDR3 spells CASSAGTGGINEQYF. The part of the CDR3 DNA that was read is TGTGCCAGCAGCGCCGGGACAGGGGGCATAAACGAG.

This clone was seen at least ten times. CDR3 DNA, as far as it was read: TGCGCCAGCAGCTTGAACCCTTCGACTAGCGGCTTATCCTACGAG. It codes for CASSLNPSTSGLSYE. The complete CDR3 protein is CASSLNPSTSGLSYEQYF. This chain connects TRBV5-1 to TRBJ2-7, with 9 nucleotides matching TRBD2. The sequence runs out 3 residues before the end of the CDR3; the remainder is reconstructed from the germline J gene. Trimming at V came to 1 base and at J to 1 base, leaving 12 bases not matched to a gene. Germline-derived CDR1 and CDR2 are SGHRS and YFSETQ. The CDR3 sequence is 18 residues long. Looking up the rest from reference TRBV5-1 and TRBJ2-7 gives the full variable domain: KAGVTQTPRYLIKTRGQQVTLSCSPISGHRSVSWYQQTPGQGLQFLFEYFSETQRNKGNFPGRFSGRQFSNSRSEMNVSTLELGDSALYLCASSLNPSTSGLSYEQYFGPGTRLTVT.

This clone was observed at least ten times. The CDR3 is cut off 3 residues early in the read; its end comes from the germline J gene. This chain joins TRBV19 and TRBJ1-5, with 9 bases matching TRBD1. CDR1 is LNHDA and CDR2 is SQIVND in the germline V gene (reference sequence). Trimming at V came to 4 bases and at J to 5 bases, leaving 3 bases not matched to a gene. The CDR3 is made up of 14 amino acids. The CDR3 is CASSRDREDQPQHF. Incomplete CDR3 DNA: TGTGCCAGTAGTAGGGACAGGGAGGATCAGCCC.

There are many counts of this clone. The read gets to within 3 residues of the CDR3 end, and the germline J gene fills in the rest. The J gene is TRBJ2-3, the V gene TRBV28; D not resolved. Germline lookup yields CDR1 MDHEN and CDR2 SYDVKM. This CDR3 is built from 19 residues. The CDR3 protein is CASSSSSGSSELQQETQYF. The CDR3 bases that were read are TGTGCCAGCAGTTCTTCAAGTGGTTCCTCAGAACTACAACAAGAGACG.

In its sample, this clone was seen many times. The read is 3 residues too short to cover the CDR3 end, so that end is filled in from the germline J gene. V is TRBV4-1 and J is TRBJ2-7; 13 bases align to TRBD2. Germline CDR1 reads MGHRA; CDR2 reads YSYEKL. V shed 4 bases, J shed 6 bases, and the junction held 6 bases outside the gene matches. The CDR3 spans 15 residues. CDR3 loop: CASSPTSGRGGEQYF. The covered CDR3 bases are TGCGCCAGCAGCCCCACTAGCGGGAGGGGGGGCGAG.

This clone showed up many times. The read comes to an end 3 residues before the CDR3 does, leaving the germline J gene to fill in the end. The J gene is TRBJ2-1, the V gene TRBV15; TRBD2 matches 11 bases. This CDR3 region has 17 residues. V shed 1 base and J 3 bases; nucleotides not matched to a gene: 5. Germline V lookup: CDR1 LNHNV, CDR2 YYDKDF (reference sequence). This chain's CDR3 is CATSRALAGGHYNEQFF. The DNA read from the CDR3 is TGTGCCACCAGCAGAGCGCTAGCGGGGGGCCACTACAATGAG.

In this sample, this clone turned up many times. The sequence runs out 3 residues before the end of the CDR3; the remainder is reconstructed from the germline J gene. The chain carries TRBV11-2 and TRBJ1-1, with TRBD1 matching 9 bases. Germline trimming cut 4 bases from V and 5 bases from J; bases unmatched to any gene: 5. CDR3 length equals 14 residues. Germline V gene sequence: CDR1 SGHAT, CDR2 FQNNGV. The CDR3: CASSYTGQGTEAFF. The covered CDR3 bases are TGTGCCAGCAGCTACACGGGACAGGGTACTGAA.

This clone was picked up many times. Read data end 3 residues before the CDR3 end; the end is taken from the germline J gene. The genes are TRBV7-9 and TRBJ1-2, with 7 positions matching TRBD1. This CDR3 is 13 amino acids long. Per the germline V gene, CDR1 is SEHNR and CDR2 is FQNEAQ (reference sequence). Trimming took 8 bases from V and 6 from J; bases not matched to a gene: 9. The CDR3 bases that were read are TGTGCCAGCGGAGAAGACAGGGCGAATGGC. Translated: CASGEDRANG. The entire CDR3 reads CASGEDRANGYTF.

Many counts were recorded for this clone. With the read ending 3 residues before the CDR3 end, the germline J gene is used to fill in that end. The chain links TRBV7-9 to TRBJ2-1, with D unresolved. Germline V gene sequence: CDR1 SEHNR, CDR2 FQNEAQ (reference sequence). V dropped 8 bases and J dropped 8 bases, with 13 bases sitting between them. There are 12 residues in the CDR3. CDR3 sequence reads: CASAKPNYEQFF. The sequenced CDR3 bases are TGTGCCAGCGCCAAACCCAACTATGAG.

This clone showed up many times. CDR3 sequence: CASSHNPGTEAFF. CDR3 DNA, as far as it was read: TGCGCCAGCAGCCACAATCCAGGAACTGAA. This chain connects TRBV4-1 to TRBJ1-1; D is ambiguous. The read gets to within 3 residues of the CDR3 end, and the germline J gene fills in the rest. CDR1 and CDR2 from the germline V gene are MGHRA and YSYEKL. The length of the CDR3 is 13 residues. V lost 3 bases to trimming and J lost 5 bases, with 10 bases between them.

In its sample, this clone was seen a few times. From the germline J gene comes the end of the CDR3, since the read stops 3 residues before it. This rearrangement joins TRBV7-2 to TRBJ1-2, with D unclear. CDR1 and CDR2 from the germline V gene are SGHTA and FQGNSA. The CDR3 contains 15 residues. CDR3 DNA, as far as it was read: TGTGCCAGCAGCTTAATCCAGGCCACCTACAATGAC. Translating it yields CASSLIQATYND. The entire CDR3 sequence reads CASSLIQATYNDYTF.

This clone was seen at least ten times. The read stops 3 residues short of the end of the CDR3; the missing end is completed from the germline J gene. This chain connects TRBV5-1 to TRBJ2-3; D perhaps matches TRBD2 (5 bases). V lost 4 bases and J lost 5, with 14 bases in between. Germline-derived CDR1 and CDR2 are SGHRS and YFSETQ. This CDR3 is 14 amino acids long. The CDR3 protein is CASSPLAGVDTQYF. The DNA read from the CDR3 is TGCGCCAGCAGCCCCTTGGCCGGGGTAGATACG. Full variable domain (outside the CDR3, taken from reference TRBV5-1 and TRBJ2-3): KAGVTQTPRYLIKTRGQQVTLSCSPISGHRSVSWYQQTPGQGLQFLFEYFSETQRNKGNFPGRFSGRQFSNSRSEMNVSTLELGDSALYLCASSPLAGVDTQYFGPGTRLTVL.

This clone was seen many times. The read terminates 3 residues ahead of where the CDR3 ends, so the germline J gene completes it. This chain uses TRBV2 with TRBJ1-1, with a tentative D call TRBD1 (6 bases). V was pared by 5 bases and J by 7 bases, with 20 bases between. Germline V lookup: CDR1 SNHLY, CDR2 FYNNEI. CDR3 size: 15 residues. CDR3 loop: CASSPVTGRRNEAFF. The sequenced CDR3 bases are TGTGCCAGCAGTCCGGTCACAGGGAGGCGAAATGAA.

This clone has a count of ten or more. The read ends 3 residues before the CDR3 terminus; that terminus is restored from the germline J gene. At the DNA level, this CDR3 is encoded by other sequences in the same sample as well. The chain is built from TRBV11-3 and TRBJ2-5; D could derive from TRBD1 or TRBD2 (7 bases each). The V end lost 5 bases, the J end lost 5 bases, and 12 bases lay between the germline ends. This CDR3 is 13 amino acids long. Germline V gene lookup returns CDR1 SGHNT and CDR2 YENEEA. This CDR3 is CASSRQGGETQYF. The part of the CDR3 DNA that was read is TGTGCCAGCAGCCGACAGGGAGGGGAGACC.